The present T cell receptor (beta chain) was sequenced within a study of identical twins' blood T cells. Sample barcodes were added at both library ends during cDNA synthesis. TCRdb ran MiXCR on the 5' RACE reads and lists one entry per CDR3 protein. The table has around 380,000 distinct CDR3 sequences, around 30% seen once; the top ten hold about 6%. CDR1 and CDR2 (germline): MNHEY, SVGEGT. This CDR3 has 15 amino acids. The V and J ends lost 6 bases and 6 bases respectively, with 20 bases between them. Sequenced sample: PBMCs. The sequence was obtained from a woman aged 18-49 years in good health. V gene TRBV6-2 or TRBV6-3 combines with J gene TRBJ1-2; TRBD1 might be the D (5 bases). CDR3 coding DNA: TGTGCCAGCAGCTCCTCCCCAGGGATGTTGGATGGCTACACCTTC. Protein product: CASSSSPGMLDGYTF.